This TCR beta chain is from a study of cytomegalovirus exposure and HLA in healthy donors. Study information: The Caucasian-associated ancestry cluster contained around four fifths of the 398 genotyped donors.

The PCR was carried out with 60 Vbeta primers and 13 Jbeta primers. The table came from immunoSEQ multiplex PCR; TCRdb's copy has only in-frame clones and leaves some out. Among approximately 140,000 clones listed, just under 85% were seen once. Study-wide results and caveats: Several top significant clusters appeared, in a later analysis, to be linked to common viral pathogens. In a later analysis, TCR beta V- and J-gene trimming was associated with a missense DCLRE1C variant. The study carried out a later analysis of TCR beta sequences. It associated some 17,000 of them with specific HLA alleles at a false discovery rate of 0.05.

Deletions cut 7 bases from V and 5 bases from J, with 11 bases between. The CDR3 is 13 residues long. Germline assignment: CDR1 MNHEY and CDR2 SVGAGI. With respect to this clone: Its cognate antigen is unknown.

This receptor was taken from a boy younger than 10 in good health and CMV-seronegative. Sequenced material: PBMCs. The chain employs TRBV6-5 and TRBJ2-2, with D possibly TRBD2 on 7 matching bases. CDR3 nucleotide sequence: TGTGCCAGCAAGGGGGGGGGTACCGGGGAGCTGTTTTTT. This translates into CASKGGGTGELFF.